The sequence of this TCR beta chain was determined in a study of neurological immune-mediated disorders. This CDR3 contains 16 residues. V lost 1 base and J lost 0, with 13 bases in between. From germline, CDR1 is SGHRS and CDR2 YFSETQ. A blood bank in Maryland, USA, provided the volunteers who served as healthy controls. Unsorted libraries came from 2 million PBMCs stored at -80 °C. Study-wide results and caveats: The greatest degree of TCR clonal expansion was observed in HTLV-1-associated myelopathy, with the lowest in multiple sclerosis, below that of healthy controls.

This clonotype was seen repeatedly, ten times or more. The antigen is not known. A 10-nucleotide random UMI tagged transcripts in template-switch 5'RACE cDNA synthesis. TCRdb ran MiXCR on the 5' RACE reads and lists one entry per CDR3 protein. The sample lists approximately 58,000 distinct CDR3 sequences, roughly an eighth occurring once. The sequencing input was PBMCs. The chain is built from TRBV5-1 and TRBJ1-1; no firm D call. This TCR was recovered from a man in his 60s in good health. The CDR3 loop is CASSLLGPGLNTEAFF. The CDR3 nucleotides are TGCGCCAGCAGCTTGTTAGGCCCAGGTTTGAACACTGAAGCTTTCTTT.